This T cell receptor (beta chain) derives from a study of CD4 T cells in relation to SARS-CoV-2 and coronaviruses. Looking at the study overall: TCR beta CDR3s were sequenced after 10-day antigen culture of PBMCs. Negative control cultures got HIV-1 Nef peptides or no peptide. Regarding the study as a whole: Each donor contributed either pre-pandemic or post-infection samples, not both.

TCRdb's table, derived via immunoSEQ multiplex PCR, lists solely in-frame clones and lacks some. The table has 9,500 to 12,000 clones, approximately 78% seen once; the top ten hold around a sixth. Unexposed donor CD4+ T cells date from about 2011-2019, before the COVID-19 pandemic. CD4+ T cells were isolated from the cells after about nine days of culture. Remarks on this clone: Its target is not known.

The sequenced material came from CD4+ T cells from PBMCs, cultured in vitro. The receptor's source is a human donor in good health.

The CDR3 spells CASGLVPGQGTDTQYF. In DNA, the CDR3 is TGTGCTAGTGGTTTGGTACCGGGACAGGGCACAGATACGCAGTATTTT. V is TRBV12-5 and J is TRBJ2-3; 8 bases fit TRBD1. V lost 0 bases and J lost 1; bases outside the gene matches: 3. This CDR3 is 16 amino acids long. Germline V gives CDR1 LGHNT, CDR2 FRNRAP.